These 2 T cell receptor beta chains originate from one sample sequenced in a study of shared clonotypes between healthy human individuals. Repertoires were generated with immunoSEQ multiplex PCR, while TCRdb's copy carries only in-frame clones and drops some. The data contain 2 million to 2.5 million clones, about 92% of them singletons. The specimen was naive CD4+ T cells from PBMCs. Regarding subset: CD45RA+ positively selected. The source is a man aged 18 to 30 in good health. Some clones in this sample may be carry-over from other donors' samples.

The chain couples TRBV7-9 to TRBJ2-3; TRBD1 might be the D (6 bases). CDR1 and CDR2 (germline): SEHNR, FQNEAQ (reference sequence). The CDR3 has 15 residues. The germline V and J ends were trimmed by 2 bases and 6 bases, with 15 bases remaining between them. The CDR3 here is CASSLIMGAIDTQYF. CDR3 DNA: TGTGCCAGCAGCTTAATTATGGGGGCCATCGATACGCAGTATTTT.

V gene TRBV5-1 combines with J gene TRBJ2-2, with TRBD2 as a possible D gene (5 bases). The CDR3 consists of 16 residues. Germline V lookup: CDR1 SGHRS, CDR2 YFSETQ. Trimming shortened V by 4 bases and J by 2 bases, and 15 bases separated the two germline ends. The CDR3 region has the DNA TGCGCCAGCAGCGAAAATTATCCGGGAAACACCGGGGAGCTGTTTTTT. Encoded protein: CASSENYPGNTGELFF.